This T cell receptor (beta chain) derives from a study of cytomegalovirus exposure and HLA in healthy donors. Sequencing was performed with immunoSEQ multiplex PCR; in TCRdb, only in-frame clones are kept and a portion is missing. This table holds about 54,000 clones, around nine tenths found once. The CDR3 is 13 amino acids. Germline V gene lookup returns CDR1 SGHAT and CDR2 FQNNGV. V dropped 5 bases and J dropped 8 bases, with 15 bases sitting between them. The genes are TRBV11-2 and TRBJ1-2, with D uncertain. The specimen sequenced was PBMCs. The TCR sequence derives from a woman under 30 in good health and CMV-seropositive. The DNA of the CDR3 is TGTGCCAGCAGCCCAGCGGGCGGAGTCGGCTACACCTTC. Its protein product is CASSPAGGVGYTF.